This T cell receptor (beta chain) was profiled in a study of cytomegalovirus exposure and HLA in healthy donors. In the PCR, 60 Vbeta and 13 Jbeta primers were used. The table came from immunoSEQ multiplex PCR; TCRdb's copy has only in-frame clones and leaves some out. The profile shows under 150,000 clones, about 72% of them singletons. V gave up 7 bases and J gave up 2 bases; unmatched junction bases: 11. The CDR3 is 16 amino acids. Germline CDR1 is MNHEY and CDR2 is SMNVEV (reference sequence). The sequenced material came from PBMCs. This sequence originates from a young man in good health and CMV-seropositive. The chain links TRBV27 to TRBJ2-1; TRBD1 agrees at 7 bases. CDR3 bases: TGTGCCAGCAAAAGATACGGGACAGTGACCTACAATGAGCAGTTCTTC. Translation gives CASKRYGTVTYNEQFF.